This T cell receptor beta chain was recorded in a study of T cell responses to AZD1222 COVID-19 vaccine. General study results and limits: Along spike, vaccine-associated CD4 TCRs were found throughout, with dominance at 160-218 and 743-854. Donors skewed white British and female; clonal diversity was possibly underestimated. Variant regions that are unmutated are reportedly the target of nearly half of spike-specific TCRs.

Germline CDR1 SGHTA, CDR2 FQGNSA. V was pared by 5 bases and J by 8 bases, with 10 bases of the junction left unmatched. This CDR3 region has 14 residues. Only in-frame clones appear in the TCRdb table, and some are missing; sequencing was by immunoSEQ multiplex PCR. The sample lists more than 95,000 clones; 89% were seen once. As for this clone: Its matching antigen is unknown.

Material: peripheral blood, obtained on day 0 of AZD1222 vaccination. This clonotype was sampled from an adult in good health. The chain couples TRBV7-2 to TRBJ1-2; 8 bases match TRBD1. The CDR3 loop reads CASSTETGARGYTF. Written as DNA, the CDR3 is TGTGCCAGCAGCACTGAGACAGGGGCCCGGGGCTACACCTTC.